The 29 T cell receptor beta chains listed next were all sequenced from one sample in a study of OX40 agonist ivuxolimab in advanced cancers. Only in-frame clones appear in the TCRdb table, and some are missing; sequencing was by immunoSEQ multiplex PCR. Here the sample spans 90,000 or so clones, under 95% being singletons. The sample here was CD4+ or CD8+ T cells sorted from blood, taken in a trial of the OX40 agonist ivuxolimab. The receptor source for this set is an adult with an advanced solid tumor such as melanoma, head and neck, liver or kidney cancer.

CDR3 in DNA: TGCGCCAGCAGCTTGCTAATGGGGACACAGAACACCGGGGAGCTGTTTTTT. Translation: CASSLLMGTQNTGELFF. The chain combines TRBV5-1 with TRBJ2-2; a weak D match, TRBD1 (6 bases). In germline, CDR1 is SGHRS, CDR2 YFSETQ. V lost 1 base, J lost 1 base, and 14 bases lay in between. This CDR3 contains 17 residues.

The chain uses TRBV7-8 and TRBJ2-1; TRBD1 matches at 8 bases. The CDR3 totals 13 residues. Germline trimming cut 5 bases from V and 7 bases from J; bases unmatched to any gene: 4. Germline lookup yields CDR1 SGHVS and CDR2 FQNEAQ. Here the CDR3 DNA reads TGTGCCAGCAGCGCACGACAGGGGAATGAGCAGTTCTTC. This sequence encodes CASSARQGNEQFF.

Only one count was recorded for this clone. The chain links TRBV6-1 to TRBJ2-7; 11 bases fit TRBD2. The V segment lost 2 bases and the J segment 3 bases; nucleotides outside the gene matches: 9. CDR3 length: 17 amino acids. The V gene's germline CDR1 is MNHNS and CDR2 SASEGT. CDR3 nucleotide sequence: TGTGCCAGCAGTGAATCCACTAGCGGGAGAAGGGACTACGAGCAGTACTTC. Amino acid sequence: CASSESTSGRRDYEQYF.

The chain combines TRBV11-3 with TRBJ1-1; no reliable D call. V was clipped by 0 bases and J by 7 bases, with 12 bases between them. This CDR3 is 14 amino acids long. Germline V gives CDR1 SGHNT, CDR2 YENEEA. This chain's CDR3 is CASSLEPPIGEAFF. The CDR3 nucleotides are TGTGCCAGCAGCTTAGAGCCCCCAATCGGTGAAGCTTTCTTT.

The chain uses TRBV11-3 and TRBJ1-2; D possibly corresponds to TRBD1 (5 bases). This CDR3 is built from 16 residues. Trimming stripped 3 bases from V and 7 bases from J, with 21 bases between. Germline assignment: CDR1 SGHNT and CDR2 YENEEA. The CDR3 region is CASSFDTHGRESGYTF. The CDR3 nucleotides read TGTGCCAGCAGCTTCGATACCCACGGCAGGGAAAGTGGCTACACCTTC.

The V call is TRBV6-5, the J call TRBJ2-7; D may match TRBD1 or TRBD2 (5 bases each). Trimming took 6 bases from V and 6 from J, leaving 12 bases between them. The CDR3 totals 12 residues. Germline assignment: CDR1 MNHEY and CDR2 SVGAGI. The CDR3 DNA reads TGTGCCAGCAGGGGACGCCGGGCCGAGCAGTACTTC. It translates to CASRGRRAEQYF.

The rearrangement uses TRBV7-8 and TRBJ1-6; D is uncertain. Germline CDR1 is SGHVS and CDR2 is FQNEAQ. This CDR3 spans 15 amino acids. Trimming shortened V by 3 bases and J by 4 bases, and 10 bases separated the two germline ends. For the CDR3, the DNA is TGTGCCAGCAGCTTTTGGGCGGTATATAATTCACCCCTCCACTTT. This encodes CASSFWAVYNSPLHF.

The chain has TRBV11-3 and TRBJ2-3; D not certain. CDR3 length: 13 residues. Trimming removed 1 base from V and 9 bases from J, with 11 bases in between. Germline CDR1 is SGHNT and CDR2 is YENEEA. The DNA of the CDR3 is TGTGCCAGCAGCTTAGTGGACGGTGGGACGCAGTATTTT. Its translation: CASSLVDGGTQYF.

This rearrangement joins TRBV19 to TRBJ2-7, with unresolved D. The germline V and J ends were trimmed by 4 bases and 4 bases, with 8 bases remaining between them. The CDR3 totals 12 residues. The germline CDR1 and CDR2 sequences are LNHDA and SQIVND (reference sequence). In DNA, the CDR3 is TGTGCCAGTAGTACCGGATCTTACGAGCAGTACTTC. Translation: CASSTGSYEQYF.

Notes on this clone: At the DNA level, this CDR3 is encoded by other sequences in the same sample as well. The chain has TRBV6-5 and TRBJ2-3; D may be TRBD2 (5 bases). The CDR3 spans 12 residues. Germline CDR1 and CDR2: MNHEY and SVGAGI. V lost 8 bases, J lost 3 bases, and 9 bases lay in between. CDR3: CASGRGTDTQYF. The CDR3 bases are TGTGCCAGCGGAAGAGGGACAGATACGCAGTATTTT.

The rearrangement links TRBV6-4 to TRBJ2-5; the match to TRBD1 covers 7 bases. The CDR3 is 13 amino acids. Germline V gene data show CDR1 as MRHNA and CDR2 as SNTAGT. J was trimmed by 4 bases and V by 8 bases; bases with no gene match: 7. The DNA of the CDR3 is TGTGCCAGCCTCACAGGGGCTGGAGAGACCCAGTACTTC. Protein: CASLTGAGETQYF.

The chain employs TRBV9 and TRBJ2-2, with D possibly matching TRBD2 (7 bases). CDR3 length: 15 residues. Trimming cost V 1 base and J 5 bases, with 12 bases left between them. Germline V gene data show CDR1 as SGDLS and CDR2 as YYNGEE. DNA of the CDR3: TGTGCCAGCAGCGTACGGGGGGCGCGAACCGGGGAGCTGTTTTTT. Protein product: CASSVRGARTGELFF.

This chain joins TRBV7-2 and TRBJ2-7, with D maybe TRBD1 (5 bases). The CDR3 covers 16 residues. Germline assignment: CDR1 SGHTA and CDR2 FQGNSA. Trimming removed 3 bases from V and 2 bases from J, with 17 bases in between. The CDR3 here is CASSFWTRTRAYEQYF. CDR3 nucleotide sequence: TGTGCCAGCAGCTTTTGGACCCGGACCAGGGCCTACGAGCAGTACTTC.

V and J are TRBV27 and TRBJ2-7, with 11 bases lining up with TRBD2. V was pared by 2 bases and J by 7 bases, with 13 bases of the junction left unmatched. CDR3 length: 17 amino acids. CDR1 and CDR2 from the germline V gene are MNHEY and SMNVEV (reference sequence). CDR3 protein: CASSLIFTSGSSMEQYF. The DNA for the CDR3 is TGTGCCAGCAGTTTAATCTTCACTAGCGGGAGTTCCATGGAGCAGTACTTC.

V is TRBV9 and J is TRBJ1-5; D uncertain. Germline V gives CDR1 SGDLS, CDR2 YYNGEE. Trimming left V 0 bases short and J 5 bases short, with 6 bases between. The CDR3 covers 13 residues. CDR3 coding DNA: TGTGCCAGCAGCGTAGGATCTGATCAGCCCCAGCATTTT. It encodes CASSVGSDQPQHF.

This chain connects TRBV11-3 to TRBJ2-1, with D unclear. V gave up 0 bases and J gave up 3 bases, with 12 bases separating them. The CDR3 is 16 residues long. CDR1 and CDR2 (germline): SGHNT, YENEEA. The DNA of the CDR3 is TGTGCCAGCAGCTTAGATCTGAGTGGGTACTACAATGAGCAGTTCTTC. It encodes CASSLDLSGYYNEQFF.

The rearrangement joins TRBV9 to TRBJ2-2; 7 positions agree with TRBD1. This CDR3 spans 16 amino acids. The V gene end was trimmed by 3 bases and the J gene end by 0 bases; junction bases not matched to a gene: 5. Germline V lookup: CDR1 SGDLS, CDR2 YYNGEE. The CDR3 reads CASSDYRGANTGELFF. The CDR3 DNA follows: TGTGCCAGCAGCGATTACAGGGGCGCGAACACCGGGGAGCTGTTTTTT.

This chain uses TRBV19 with TRBJ1-4; no reliable D call. Germline-derived CDR1 and CDR2 are LNHDA and SQIVND (reference sequence). This CDR3 spans 15 amino acids. The germline V and J ends were trimmed by 5 bases and 2 bases, with 12 bases remaining between them. CDR3 residues: CASSRDDGTNEKLFF. The DNA for the CDR3 is TGTGCCAGTAGTCGGGATGACGGCACTAATGAAAAACTGTTTTTT.

This chain links TRBV6-5 with TRBJ2-7; the D gene could be TRBD1 or TRBD2 (6 bases each). CDR1 and CDR2 (germline): MNHEY, SVGAGI. Between the trimmed V and J ends, which lost 2 bases and 9 bases, there was a span of 20 bases. The CDR3 has 15 residues. The chain's CDR3 is CASSYGQGSSGGQYF. The DNA of the CDR3 is TGTGCCAGCAGTTACGGGCAGGGGTCCTCCGGGGGGCAGTACTTC.

V is TRBV4-1 and J is TRBJ1-2; D unclear. Germline V CDR1 and CDR2: MGHRA, YSYEKL. Between the trimmed V and J ends, which lost 4 bases and 4 bases, there was a span of 19 bases. The CDR3 has 16 amino acids. The chain's CDR3 is CASSRLCYRKTYGYTF. As DNA, the CDR3 is TGCGCCAGCAGCCGTTTATGCTACCGAAAGACCTATGGCTACACCTTC.

The V call is TRBV2, the J call TRBJ1-4; D is unclear. Per the germline V gene, CDR1 is SNHLY and CDR2 is FYNNEI. Trimming left V 3 bases short and J 11 bases short, with 13 bases between. This CDR3 contains 13 residues. The CDR3 bases are TGTGCCAGCAGTGATTTCGGGCCAGAGAAACTGTTTTTT. Translation gives CASSDFGPEKLFF.

V gene TRBV7-3 combines with J gene TRBJ2-1, with 13 bases matching TRBD2. There are 16 residues in the CDR3. V trimming: 2 bases; J trimming: 9 bases; junction bases outside the gene matches: 7. In germline, CDR1 is SGHTA, CDR2 FQGTGA. CDR3 DNA sequence: TGTGCCAGCAGCTTATCGGGACTAGCGGGACGCCTTGAGCAGTTCTTC. Translating it yields CASSLSGLAGRLEQFF.

The chain carries TRBV7-9 and TRBJ1-1, with TRBD1 matching 9 bases. The CDR3 totals 15 residues. Germline assignment: CDR1 SEHNR and CDR2 FQNEAQ (reference sequence). V shed 5 bases and J 5 bases; nucleotides not matched to a gene: 9. For the CDR3, the DNA is TGTGCCAGCAGCCCATTCGGGACAGGGCGTACTGAAGCTTTCTTT. Translating gives CASSPFGTGRTEAFF. Complete variable domain (other parts from reference TRBV7-9 and TRBJ1-1): DTGVSQNPRHKITKRGQNVTFRCDPISEHNRLYWYRQTLGQGPEFLTYFQNEAQLEKSRLLSDRFSAERPKGSFSTLEIQRTEQGDSAMYLCASSPFGTGRTEAFFGQGTRLTVV.

The J gene is TRBJ2-5, the V gene TRBV20-1, with D possibly matching TRBD1 (5 bases). Germline lookup yields CDR1 DFQATT and CDR2 SNEGSKA (reference sequence). The CDR3 sequence is 11 residues long. Trimming shortened V by 6 bases and J by 5 bases, and 10 bases separated the two germline ends. The CDR3 nucleotides read TGCAGTGCCCAGAGACAGGAGACCCAGTACTTC. This translates into CSAQRQETQYF.

The chain has TRBV11-2 and TRBJ2-3; D possibly matches TRBD1 or TRBD2 (5 bases each). Trimming took 5 bases from V and 2 from J, leaving 23 bases between them. Germline CDR1 reads SGHAT; CDR2 reads FQNNGV. The CDR3 length is 18 residues. In nucleotides, the CDR3 is TGTGCCAGCAGCACCGTCATCCCGGGACGGCAAAACACAGATACGCAGTATTTT. It specifies CASSTVIPGRQNTDTQYF. The variable domain in full, completed from reference TRBV11-2 and TRBJ2-3, reads EAGVAQSPRYKIIEKRQSVAFWCNPISGHATLYWYQQILGQGPKLLIQFQNNGVVDDSQLPKDRFSAERLKGVDSTLKIQPAKLEDSAVYLCASSTVIPGRQNTDTQYFGPGTRLTVL.

The chain employs TRBV10-3 and TRBJ2-7; no firm D call. Trimming took off 3 bases at V and 3 bases at J, with 9 bases between the two ends. This CDR3 is 13 amino acids long. Germline V gene sequence: CDR1 ENHRY, CDR2 SYGVKD. The CDR3 region is CAISDPDGYEQYF. In nucleotides, the CDR3 is TGTGCCATCAGTGACCCGGACGGCTACGAGCAGTACTTC.

The rearrangement joins TRBV11-2 to TRBJ2-4; D call uncertain. Germline CDR1 reads SGHAT; CDR2 reads FQNNGV. The CDR3 contains 12 residues. V was clipped by 1 base and J by 2 bases, with 0 bases between them. CDR3 protein: CASSLAKNIQYF. The CDR3 DNA reads as TGTGCCAGCAGCTTAGCCAAAAACATTCAGTACTTC.

The V gene is TRBV6-5, the J gene TRBJ1-2; the D is unclear. CDR1 and CDR2 from the germline V gene are MNHEY and SVGAGI. Trimming stripped 7 bases from V and 3 bases from J, with 15 bases between. The CDR3 totals 14 residues. CDR3 nucleotides: TGTGCCAGCACCGGCGGGAGGCCCTACTATGGCTACACCTTC. As protein: CASTGGRPYYGYTF.

CDR3 sequence: CASSLGFRAYEQYF. CDR3 nucleotides: TGTGCCAGCAGCTTGGGATTCAGGGCCTACGAGCAGTACTTC. V usage is TRBV5-8 and J usage is TRBJ2-7; D may be TRBD1 (5 bases). The CDR3 has 14 amino acids. Germline loops: CDR1 SGHTS, CDR2 YDEGEE. Trimming pared 0 bases from V and 2 bases from J, leaving 9 bases between.